This T cell receptor (beta chain) was identified during a study of T cells in Graves' hyperthyroidism and ophthalmopathy. There were TCR beta CDR3 regions amplified from RNA transcripts. The primer set for the first-round RT-PCR of the TCR CDR3 was HTBI. One entry per CDR3 protein results from TCRdb running MiXCR on the multiplex PCR reads. Of more than 500,000 distinct CDR3 sequences detected, about 14% appear once; the ten largest clones hold roughly 4.5%. Trimming stripped 1 base from V and 3 bases from J, with 13 bases between. The CDR3 totals 15 residues. Germline V lookup: CDR1 SGHTA, CDR2 FQGNSA.

V and J are TRBV7-2 and TRBJ2-7, with TRBD1 as a possible D gene (5 bases). The origin of this receptor is a woman between 40 and 55 years old with Graves' ophthalmopathy. The sequencing input was blood. This CDR3 reads CASSLGSGPYYEQYF. In nucleotides, the CDR3 is TGTGCCAGCAGCTTAGGGTCAGGGCCCTACTACGAGCAGTACTTC.